A single T cell receptor beta chain is shown here with its context. This CDR3 spans 14 amino acids. CDR1 SGHKS and CDR2 YYEKEE come from the germline V gene (reference sequence). With 0 bases removed from V and 3 bases from J, the gap between germline ends came to 9 bases. Measured with immunoSEQ multiplex PCR; TCRdb has only the in-frame clones, and not every one. The sample gives fewer than 350,000 clones, about nine tenths of which show up once; approximately 1.6% is in the top ten. Recruited during active infection, patients (from Seattle) were subsequently followed longitudinally. This record belongs to a study of blood T cell repertoires in COVID-19. Study overall: Acute-phase and convalescent COVID-19 samples originated in the United States, Italy and Spain.

Specimen: peripheral blood. The rearrangement uses TRBV5-5 and TRBJ1-1; D gene ambiguous. This receptor was taken from a woman in her twenties or thirties with COVID-19, enrolled during active disease. CDR3 protein: CASSLGPRDTEAFF. The CDR3 nucleotides read TGTGCCAGCAGCTTGGGACCCCGGGACACTGAAGCTTTCTTT.